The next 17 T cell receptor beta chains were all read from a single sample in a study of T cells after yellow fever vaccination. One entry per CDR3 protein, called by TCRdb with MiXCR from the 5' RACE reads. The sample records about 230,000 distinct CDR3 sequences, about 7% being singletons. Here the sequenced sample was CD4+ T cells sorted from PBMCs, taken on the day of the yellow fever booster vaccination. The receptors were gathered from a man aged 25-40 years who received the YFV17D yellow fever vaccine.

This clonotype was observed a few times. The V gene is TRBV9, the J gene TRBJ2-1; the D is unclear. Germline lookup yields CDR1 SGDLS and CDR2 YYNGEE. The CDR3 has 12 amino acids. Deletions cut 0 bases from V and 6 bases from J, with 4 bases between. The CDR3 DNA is TGTGCCAGCAGCGTAGTCTTCAATGAGCAGTTCTTC. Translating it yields CASSVVFNEQFF. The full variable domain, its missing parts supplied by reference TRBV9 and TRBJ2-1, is DSGVTQTPKHLITATGQRVTLRCSPRSGDLSVYWYQQSLDQGLQFLIQYYNGEERAKGNILERFSAQQFPDLHSELNLSSLELGDSALYFCASSVVFNEQFFGPGTRLTVL.

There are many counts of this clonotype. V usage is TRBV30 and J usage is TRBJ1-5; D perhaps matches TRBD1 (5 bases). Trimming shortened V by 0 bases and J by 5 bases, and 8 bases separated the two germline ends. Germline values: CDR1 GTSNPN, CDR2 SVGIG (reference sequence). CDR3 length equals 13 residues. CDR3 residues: CAWSVSGDQPQHF. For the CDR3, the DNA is TGTGCCTGGAGTGTATCGGGGGATCAGCCCCAGCATTTT.

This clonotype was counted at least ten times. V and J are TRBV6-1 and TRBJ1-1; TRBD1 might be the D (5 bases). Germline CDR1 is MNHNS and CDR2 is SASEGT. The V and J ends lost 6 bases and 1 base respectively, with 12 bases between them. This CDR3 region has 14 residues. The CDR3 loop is CASRWDGTNTEAFF. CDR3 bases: TGTGCCAGCAGGTGGGACGGGACGAACACTGAAGCTTTCTTT.

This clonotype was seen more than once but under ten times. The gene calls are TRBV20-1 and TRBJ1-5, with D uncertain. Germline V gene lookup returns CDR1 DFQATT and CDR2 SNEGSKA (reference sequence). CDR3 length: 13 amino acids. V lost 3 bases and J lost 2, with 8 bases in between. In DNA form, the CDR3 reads TGCAGTGCTAGTTTGCAGGGCAATCAGCCCCAGCATTTT. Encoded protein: CSASLQGNQPQHF.

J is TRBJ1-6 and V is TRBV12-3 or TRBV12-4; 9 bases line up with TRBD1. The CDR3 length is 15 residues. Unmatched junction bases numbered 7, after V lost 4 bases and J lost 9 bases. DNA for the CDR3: TGTGCCAGCAGTTCTGGACAGGGGCCTGGTTCACCCCTCCACTTT. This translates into CASSSGQGPGSPLHF.

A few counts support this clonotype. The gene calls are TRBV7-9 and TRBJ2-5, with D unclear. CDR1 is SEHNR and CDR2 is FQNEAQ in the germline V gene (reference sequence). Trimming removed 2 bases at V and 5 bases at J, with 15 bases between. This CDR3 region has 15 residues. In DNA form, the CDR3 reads TGTGCCAGCAGCTTAAACACTCTCGGACGGGAGACCCAGTACTTC. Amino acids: CASSLNTLGRETQYF.

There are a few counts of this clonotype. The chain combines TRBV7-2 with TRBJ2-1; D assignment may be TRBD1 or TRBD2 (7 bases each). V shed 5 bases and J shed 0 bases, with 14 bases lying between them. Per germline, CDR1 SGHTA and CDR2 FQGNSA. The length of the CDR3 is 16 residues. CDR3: CASSPGGVSSYNEQFF. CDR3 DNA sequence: TGTGCCAGCAGCCCAGGGGGGGTAAGCTCCTACAATGAGCAGTTCTTC.

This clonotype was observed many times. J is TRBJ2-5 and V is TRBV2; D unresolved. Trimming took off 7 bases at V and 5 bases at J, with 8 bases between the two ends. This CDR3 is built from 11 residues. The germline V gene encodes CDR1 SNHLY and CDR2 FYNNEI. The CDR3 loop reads CASTLGETQYF. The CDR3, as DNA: TGTGCCAGCACCCTCGGGGAGACCCAGTACTTC.

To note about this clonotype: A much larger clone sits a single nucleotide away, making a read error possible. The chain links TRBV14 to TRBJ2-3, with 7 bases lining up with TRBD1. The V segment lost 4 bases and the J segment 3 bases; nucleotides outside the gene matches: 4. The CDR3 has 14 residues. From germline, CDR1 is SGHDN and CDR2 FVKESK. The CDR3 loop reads CASSLDRVTDTQYF. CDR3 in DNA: TGTGCCAGCAGCCTTGACAGGGTAACAGATACGCAGTATTTT.

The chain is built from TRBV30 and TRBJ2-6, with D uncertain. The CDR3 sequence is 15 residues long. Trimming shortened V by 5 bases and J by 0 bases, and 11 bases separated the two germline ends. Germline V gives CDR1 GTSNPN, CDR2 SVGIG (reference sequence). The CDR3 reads CAWGNRRSGANVLTF. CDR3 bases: TGTGCCTGGGGAAATAGGCGCTCTGGGGCCAACGTCCTGACTTTC. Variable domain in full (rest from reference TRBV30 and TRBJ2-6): SQTIHQWPATLVQPVGSPLSLECTVEGTSNPNLYWYRQAAGRGLQLLFYSVGIGQISSEVPQNLSASRPQDRQFILSSKKLLLSDSGFYLCAWGNRRSGANVLTFGAGSRLTVL.

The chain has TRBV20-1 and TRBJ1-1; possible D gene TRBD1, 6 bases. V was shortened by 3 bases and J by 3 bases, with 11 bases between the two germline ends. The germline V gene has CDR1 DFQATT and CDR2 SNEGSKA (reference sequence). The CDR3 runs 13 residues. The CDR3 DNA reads TGCAGTGCTAGCCAAACAGGGTACACTGAAGCTTTCTTT. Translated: CSASQTGYTEAFF.

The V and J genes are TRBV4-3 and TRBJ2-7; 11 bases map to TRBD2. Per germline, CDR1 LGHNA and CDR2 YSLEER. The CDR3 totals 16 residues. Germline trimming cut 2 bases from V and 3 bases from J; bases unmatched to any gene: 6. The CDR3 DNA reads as TGCGCCAGCAGCCAACAACTAGCGGGAGCCCACTACGAGCAGTACTTC. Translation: CASSQQLAGAHYEQYF.

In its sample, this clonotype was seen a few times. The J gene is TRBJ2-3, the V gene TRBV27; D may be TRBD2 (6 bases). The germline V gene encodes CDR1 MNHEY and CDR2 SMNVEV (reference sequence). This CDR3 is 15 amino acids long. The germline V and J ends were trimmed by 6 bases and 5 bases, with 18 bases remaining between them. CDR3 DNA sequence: TGTGCCAGCAGCCGCCGGATGGCGGGACGAGATACGCAGTATTTT. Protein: CASSRRMAGRDTQYF.

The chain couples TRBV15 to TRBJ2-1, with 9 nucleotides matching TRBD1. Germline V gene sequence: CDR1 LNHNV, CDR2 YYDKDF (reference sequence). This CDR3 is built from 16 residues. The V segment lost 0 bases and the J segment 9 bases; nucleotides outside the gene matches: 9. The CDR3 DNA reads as TGTGCCACCAGCAGAGACCTGGGACAGGGTGGGGGTGAGCAGTTCTTC. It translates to CATSRDLGQGGGEQFF.

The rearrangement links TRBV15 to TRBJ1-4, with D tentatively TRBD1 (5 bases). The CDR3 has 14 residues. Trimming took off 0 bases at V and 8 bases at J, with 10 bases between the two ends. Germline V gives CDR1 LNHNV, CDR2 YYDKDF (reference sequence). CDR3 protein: CATSRDNRGEKLFF. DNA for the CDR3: TGTGCCACCAGCAGAGATAATAGGGGCGAAAAACTGTTTTTT.

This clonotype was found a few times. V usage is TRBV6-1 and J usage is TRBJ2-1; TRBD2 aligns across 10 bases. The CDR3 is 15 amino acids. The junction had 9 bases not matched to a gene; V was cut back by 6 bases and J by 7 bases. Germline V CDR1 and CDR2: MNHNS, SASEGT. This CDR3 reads CASSPSGRARNEQFF. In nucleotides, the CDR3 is TGTGCCAGCAGCCCGAGCGGGAGGGCCAGGAATGAGCAGTTCTTC.

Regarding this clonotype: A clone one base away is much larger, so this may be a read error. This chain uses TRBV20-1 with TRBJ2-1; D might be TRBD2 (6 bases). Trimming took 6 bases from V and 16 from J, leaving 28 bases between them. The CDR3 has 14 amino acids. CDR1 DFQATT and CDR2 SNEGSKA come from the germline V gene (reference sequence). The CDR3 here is CSAQATGTLKLAFF. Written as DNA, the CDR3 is TGCAGTGCCCAAGCGACCGGGACTCTAAAGCTGGCCTTCTTC.